The present T cell receptor beta chain was sequenced within a study of T cells in Graves' hyperthyroidism and ophthalmopathy. This clonotype was observed many times. RNA transcripts provided the source from which TCR beta CDR3 regions were amplified. First-round RT-PCR targeting the TCR CDR3 was performed with the HTBI primer set. TCRdb reprocessed the multiplex PCR reads via MiXCR and lists one record per CDR3 protein. This sample has a few hundred thousand distinct CDR3 sequences; 15% occur once, and the top ten carry 32%. Clinical symptoms, serum thyroxine, TRAb, thyroid ultrasound and orbital computed tomography informed diagnoses. V was cut by 4 bases and J by 7 bases, with 14 bases left in between. CDR1 is SGHAT, CDR2 FQNNGV, per germline. The CDR3 is made up of 14 amino acids.

The rearrangement uses TRBV11-2 and TRBJ1-5; D gene unclear. Sequencing used blood. The sequence derives from a woman aged 30 to 39 with Graves' hyperthyroidism. CDR3 in DNA: TGTGCCAGCAGCTCTACTGGAGGTCGGCAGCCCCAGCATTTT. This translates into CASSSTGGRQPQHF.